The clone carrying this TCR beta chain was seen only a few times. The sample originates from a study of blood T cell repertoires in COVID-19. On the study more broadly: Spain, Italy and the United States supplied samples that represented acute and convalescent COVID-19. T cells, B-cell-depleted T cells, or PBMCs supplied cDNA or gDNA.

Trimming at V came to 5 bases and at J to 0 bases, leaving 6 bases not matched to a gene. Germline V gene data show CDR1 as LNHDA and CDR2 as SQIVND (reference sequence). The length of the CDR3 is 16 residues. Source study methods: Reference gene primer amplification gave estimated nucleated cell counts. Produced via immunoSEQ multiplex PCR; TCRdb's table is partial and in-frame only. That table furnishes V, J and clone size, whereas the DNA furnished D and trimming. The table lists 80,000 to 130,000 clones, roughly 92% of them singletons, with 4.5% to 6% in the top ten. This clonotype was obtained from a man in his sixties or seventies with acute or convalescent COVID-19. The rearrangement joins TRBV19 to TRBJ1-5; 8 bases match TRBD1. The specimen sequenced was peripheral blood. CDR3: CASSRTGIYSNQPQHF. In DNA form, the CDR3 reads TGTGCCAGTAGTCGGACAGGGATTTATAGCAATCAGCCCCAGCATTTT.